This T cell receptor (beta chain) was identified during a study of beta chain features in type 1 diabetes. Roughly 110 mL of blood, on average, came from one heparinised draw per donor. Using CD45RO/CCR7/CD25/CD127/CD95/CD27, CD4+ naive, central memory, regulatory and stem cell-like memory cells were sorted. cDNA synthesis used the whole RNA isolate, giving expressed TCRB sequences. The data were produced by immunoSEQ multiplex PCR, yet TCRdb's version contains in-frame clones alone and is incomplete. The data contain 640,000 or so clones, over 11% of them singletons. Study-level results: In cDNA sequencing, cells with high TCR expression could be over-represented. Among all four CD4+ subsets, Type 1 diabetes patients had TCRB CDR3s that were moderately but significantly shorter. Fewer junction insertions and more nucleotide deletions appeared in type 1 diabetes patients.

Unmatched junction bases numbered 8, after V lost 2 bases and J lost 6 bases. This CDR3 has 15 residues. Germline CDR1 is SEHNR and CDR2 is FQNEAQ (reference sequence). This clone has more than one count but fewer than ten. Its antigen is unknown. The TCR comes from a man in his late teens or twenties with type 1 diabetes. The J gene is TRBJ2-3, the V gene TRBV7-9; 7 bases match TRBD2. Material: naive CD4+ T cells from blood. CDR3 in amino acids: CASSLRLARGDTQYF. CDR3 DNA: TGTGCCAGCAGCTTAAGACTAGCACGAGGGGATACGCAGTATTTT.